The clone carrying this T cell receptor (beta chain) was counted a few times. The data derive from a study of cytomegalovirus exposure and HLA in healthy donors. It was with 60 Vbeta and 13 Jbeta primers that the PCR ran. Assay: immunoSEQ multiplex PCR; the TCRdb copy retains only in-frame clones and omits some. The sample includes about 100,000 clones, 60% to 75% of them seen just once. Germline trimming cut 0 bases from V and 4 bases from J; bases unmatched to any gene: 4. The CDR3 has 16 amino acids. From germline, CDR1 is SGHDT and CDR2 YYEEEE. Sequenced: PBMCs. The TCR comes from a middle-aged woman in good health and CMV-seronegative. V usage is TRBV5-6 and J usage is TRBJ2-5; 12 bases line up with TRBD2. In DNA, the CDR3 is TGTGCCAGCAGCTTGGGTCCTAGCGGGGGGGTAGAGACCCAGTACTTC. Translated, it gives CASSLGPSGGVETQYF.